A single sample is the source of the 21 T cell receptor beta chains below, sequenced in a study of T cell responses to AZD1222 COVID-19 vaccine. TCRdb keeps only in-frame clones here, not all; method: immunoSEQ multiplex PCR. This repertoire shows approximately 180,000 clones, approximately 86% found once; its top ten account for roughly 2.5%. Sequencing was performed on peripheral blood, taken on day 0 of AZD1222 vaccination. Receptor source: an adult in good health.

This clone was recorded a few times. The rearrangement uses TRBV19 and TRBJ2-7; 9 bases align to TRBD2. The CDR3 extends over 16 amino acids. V trimming: 2 bases; J trimming: 0 bases; junction bases outside the gene matches: 5. Germline CDR1 and CDR2: LNHDA and SQIVND (reference sequence). The CDR3, as DNA: TGTGCCAGTAGTATAACGAGCGGGGGGAGCTCCTACGAGCAGTACTTC. Its protein is CASSITSGGSSYEQYF.

The V and J genes are TRBV27 and TRBJ1-2; 10 bases agree with TRBD1. The V and J ends lost 4 bases and 1 base, in that order; junction bases with no gene match: 9. The CDR3 extends over 17 amino acids. CDR1 and CDR2 from the germline V gene are MNHEY and SMNVEV (reference sequence). CDR3 DNA sequence: TGTGCCAGCAGTTCCTTGGGACAGGGGCTTCTTAACTATGGCTACACCTTC. Encoded protein: CASSSLGQGLLNYGYTF.

The chain has TRBV4-1 and TRBJ2-7; unclear D gene. Germline V CDR1 and CDR2: MGHRA, YSYEKL. The CDR3 is 12 amino acids. V lost 0 bases and J lost 5, with 5 bases in between. The CDR3 here is CASSQDPHEQYF. CDR3 sequence (DNA): TGCGCCAGCAGCCAAGATCCCCACGAGCAGTACTTC.

Concerning this clone: Different DNA sequences within this sample yield the same CDR3. The chain recombines TRBV18 with TRBJ1-2; D is perhaps TRBD1 (5 bases). There are 14 residues in the CDR3. Per germline, CDR1 KGHSH and CDR2 LQKENI. The V end was cut by 6 bases, the J end by 4 bases, with 15 bases between. As DNA, the CDR3 is TGTGCCAGCTCCCCCCGGGACGGGGGCTATGGCTACACCTTC. This codes for CASSPRDGGYGYTF.

The genes are TRBV5-4 and TRBJ2-3, with 9 bases identical to TRBD2. The CDR3 length is 17 residues. Germline V lookup: CDR1 SGHNT, CDR2 YYREEE (reference sequence). V shed 4 bases, J shed 0 bases, and the junction held 9 bases outside the gene matches. Here the CDR3 reads CASSGGLARLSTDTQYF. The DNA for the CDR3 is TGTGCCAGCAGCGGAGGACTAGCGCGACTTAGCACAGATACGCAGTATTTT. Combining the CDR3 with reference TRBV5-4 and TRBJ2-3 gives the whole variable domain ETGVTQSPTHLIKTRGQQVTLRCSSQSGHNTVSWYQQALGQGPQFIFQYYREEENGRGNFPPRFSGLQFPNYSSELNVNALELDDSALYLCASSGGLARLSTDTQYFGPGTRLTVL.

The rearrangement joins TRBV5-1 to TRBJ2-3, with 7 bases identical to TRBD1. The ends lost 4 bases at V and 2 bases at J; junction bases unmatched: 4. CDR3 length: 14 amino acids. Germline V gene data show CDR1 as SGHRS and CDR2 as YFSETQ. The CDR3 protein is CASSPGTATDTQYF. CDR3 in DNA: TGCGCCAGCAGCCCCGGGACAGCCACAGATACGCAGTATTTT.

The chain recombines TRBV7-2 with TRBJ1-4; D unresolved. The CDR3 sequence is 16 residues long. Trimming cost V 2 bases and J 3 bases, with 13 bases left between them. The V gene's germline CDR1 is SGHTA and CDR2 FQGNSA. CDR3 region: CASSLIKVAANEKLFF. Here the CDR3 DNA reads TGTGCCAGCAGCTTAATAAAAGTGGCGGCTAATGAAAAACTGTTTTTT.

This chain connects TRBV18 to TRBJ2-2; maybe TRBD1 (5 bases). V lost 5 bases, J lost 6 bases, and 19 bases lay in between. CDR1 KGHSH and CDR2 LQKENI come from the germline V gene. The CDR3 is 16 residues long. The CDR3 here is CASSSRQITGSGELFF. DNA for the CDR3: TGTGCCAGCTCATCCAGACAGATAACGGGTTCCGGGGAGCTGTTTTTT.

The J gene is TRBJ2-7, the V gene TRBV5-4; D tentatively fits TRBD1 or TRBD2 (5 bases each). The germline V gene encodes CDR1 SGHNT and CDR2 YYREEE (reference sequence). The CDR3 covers 16 residues. V was cut by 2 bases and J by 2 bases, with 17 bases left in between. The CDR3 sequence: CASSFRGVLRPYEQYF. CDR3 nucleotides: TGTGCCAGCAGCTTTCGAGGGGTACTCAGGCCCTACGAGCAGTACTTC.

V and J are TRBV5-1 and TRBJ2-7; D may be TRBD2 (6 bases). The V and J ends lost 4 bases and 0 bases respectively, with 11 bases between them. This CDR3 region has 14 residues. From germline, CDR1 is SGHRS and CDR2 YFSETQ. The CDR3 reads CASSPEGRSYEQYF. The CDR3 region has the DNA TGCGCCAGCAGCCCGGAGGGCCGCTCCTACGAGCAGTACTTC.

CDR3 sequence (DNA): TGTGCCAGCAGTCGGGACAGGGGGTTGGTAGAGCAGTACTTC. It translates to CASSRDRGLVEQYF. The chain is built from TRBV6-5 and TRBJ2-7; 11 bases align to TRBD1. This CDR3 region has 14 residues. Trimming took 5 bases from V and 7 from J; bases not matched to a gene: 7. Germline V gene lookup returns CDR1 MNHEY and CDR2 SVGAGI.

The rearrangement joins TRBV19 to TRBJ1-1, with 8 bases lining up with TRBD1. The ends lost 6 bases at V and 1 base at J; junction bases unmatched: 4. Per the germline V gene, CDR1 is LNHDA and CDR2 is SQIVND (reference sequence). The CDR3 runs 14 residues. CDR3: CASRWQGANTEAFF. The CDR3 DNA sequence: TGTGCCAGTAGGTGGCAGGGGGCGAACACTGAAGCTTTCTTT.

This chain connects TRBV7-2 to TRBJ2-7; D may be TRBD1 (6 bases). This CDR3 comprises 13 residues. The germline V and J ends were trimmed by 4 bases and 4 bases, with 11 bases remaining between them. The V gene's germline CDR1 is SGHTA and CDR2 FQGNSA. DNA of the CDR3: TGTGCCAGCAGCTCCCTCGGACAGTACGAGCAGTACTTC. Its translation is CASSSLGQYEQYF.

This chain uses TRBV9 with TRBJ1-4; 8 bases agree with TRBD1. CDR3 length: 15 amino acids. Unmatched junction bases numbered 5, after V lost 2 bases and J lost 5 bases. The germline gives CDR1 SGDLS, CDR2 YYNGEE. CDR3 sequence reads: CASSVGTGGNEKLFF. DNA of the CDR3: TGTGCCAGCAGCGTCGGTACAGGGGGGAATGAAAAACTGTTTTTT.

The CDR3: CAWSIGGANNEQFF. The CDR3 DNA follows: TGTGCCTGGAGCATCGGCGGGGCGAACAATGAGCAGTTCTTC. The chain combines TRBV30 with TRBJ2-1, with a weak D call TRBD2 (6 bases). V dropped 3 bases and J dropped 5 bases, with 14 bases sitting between them. The CDR3 consists of 14 residues. The germline V gene has CDR1 GTSNPN and CDR2 SVGIG (reference sequence). Using reference TRBV30 and TRBJ2-1 for the parts outside the CDR3, the full variable domain is SQTIHQWPATLVQPVGSPLSLECTVEGTSNPNLYWYRQAAGRGLQLLFYSVGIGQISSEVPQNLSASRPQDRQFILSSKKLLLSDSGFYLCAWSIGGANNEQFFGPGTRLTVL.

The V call is TRBV14, the J call TRBJ1-5, with D unresolved. This CDR3 has 14 amino acids. CDR1 and CDR2 from the germline V gene are SGHDN and FVKESK. V was pared by 4 bases and J by 0 bases, with 7 bases between. In nucleotides, the CDR3 is TGTGCCAGCAGCCCCGGGTATAGCAATCAGCCCCAGCATTTT. Translating gives CASSPGYSNQPQHF.

The chain links TRBV3-1 (or the pseudogene TRBV3-2) to TRBJ1-6; tentative D call: TRBD1 (5 bases). Trimming took off 0 bases at V and 9 bases at J, with 12 bases between the two ends. The germline V gene encodes CDR1 LGHDT and CDR2 YNNKEL (reference sequence). CDR3 size: 15 residues. CDR3 sequence reads: CASSQESTGASPLHF. CDR3 nucleotide sequence: TGTGCCAGCAGCCAAGAATCCACAGGAGCTTCACCCCTCCACTTT.

The DNA for the CDR3 is TGTGCCAGCAGTTACTCTGGGTTGGGCGAGCAGTACTTC. Amino acids: CASSYSGLGEQYF. This rearrangement joins TRBV6-2 or TRBV6-3 to TRBJ2-7; D gene uncertain. V shed 0 bases and J shed 6 bases, with 9 bases lying between them. Germline V lookup: CDR1 MNHEY, CDR2 SVGEGT. The CDR3 is 13 amino acids.

Comments on this clone: Other DNA sequences of this sample code for an identical CDR3. The V call is TRBV6-6, the J call TRBJ2-1; D gene uncertain. The CDR3 runs to 12 residues. Germline lookup yields CDR1 MNHNY and CDR2 SVGAGI (reference sequence). V lost 0 bases to trimming and J lost 7 bases, with 4 bases between them. The DNA of the CDR3 is TGTGCCAGCAGTTACTCCGGGAATGAGCAGTTCTTC. This gives the protein CASSYSGNEQFF.

The chain is built from TRBV5-4 and TRBJ2-7; D not certain. Per the germline V gene, CDR1 is SGHNT and CDR2 is YYREEE (reference sequence). V lost 0 bases to trimming and J lost 3 bases, with 10 bases between them. The CDR3 runs 14 residues. The CDR3 loop is CASSLAPGVYEQYF. The CDR3, as DNA: TGTGCCAGCAGCTTGGCCCCTGGAGTCTACGAGCAGTACTTC.

This clone occurred once. The chain carries TRBV13 and TRBJ2-2; TRBD1 matches at 9 bases. V shed 5 bases, J shed 2 bases, and the junction held 6 bases outside the gene matches. CDR1 and CDR2 from the germline V gene are PRHDT and FYEKMQ (reference sequence). This CDR3 is built from 16 residues. The CDR3 spells CASSRRDRANTGELFF. DNA of the CDR3: TGTGCCAGCAGCCGCCGGGACAGGGCAAACACCGGGGAGCTGTTTTTT.